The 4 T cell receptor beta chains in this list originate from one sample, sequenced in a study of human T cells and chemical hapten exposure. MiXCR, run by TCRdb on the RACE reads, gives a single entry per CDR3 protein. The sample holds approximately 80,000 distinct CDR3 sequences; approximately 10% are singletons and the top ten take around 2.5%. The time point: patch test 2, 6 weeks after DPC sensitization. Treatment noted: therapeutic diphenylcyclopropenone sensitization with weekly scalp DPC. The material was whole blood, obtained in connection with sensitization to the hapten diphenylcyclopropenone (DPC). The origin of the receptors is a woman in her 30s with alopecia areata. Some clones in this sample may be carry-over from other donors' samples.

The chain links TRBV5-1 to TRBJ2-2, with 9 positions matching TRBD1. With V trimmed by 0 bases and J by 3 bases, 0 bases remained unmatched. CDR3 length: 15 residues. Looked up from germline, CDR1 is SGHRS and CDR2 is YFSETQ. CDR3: CASSLDRGHTGELFF. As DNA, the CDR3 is TGCGCCAGCAGCTTGGACAGGGGGCACACCGGGGAGCTGTTTTTT.

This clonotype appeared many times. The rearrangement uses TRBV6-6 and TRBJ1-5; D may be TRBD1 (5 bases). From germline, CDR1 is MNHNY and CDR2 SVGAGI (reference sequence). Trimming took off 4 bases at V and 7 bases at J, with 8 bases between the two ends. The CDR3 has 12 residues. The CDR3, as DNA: TGTGCCAGCAGTTGGGGGGAACAGCCCCAGCATTTT. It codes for CASSWGEQPQHF.

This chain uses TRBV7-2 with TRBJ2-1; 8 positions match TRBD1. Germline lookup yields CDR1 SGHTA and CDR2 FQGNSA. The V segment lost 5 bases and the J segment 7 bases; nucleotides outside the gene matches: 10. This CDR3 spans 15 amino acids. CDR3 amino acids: CASSTTRTGWNEQFF. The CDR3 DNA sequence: TGTGCCAGCAGCACGACAAGGACAGGGTGGAATGAGCAGTTCTTC.

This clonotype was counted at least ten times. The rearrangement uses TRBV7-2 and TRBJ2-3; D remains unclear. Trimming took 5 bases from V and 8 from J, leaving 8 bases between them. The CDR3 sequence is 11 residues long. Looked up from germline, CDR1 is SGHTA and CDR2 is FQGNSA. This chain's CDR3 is CASSTLGTQYF. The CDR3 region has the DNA TGTGCCAGCAGCACGCTGGGTACGCAGTATTTT.